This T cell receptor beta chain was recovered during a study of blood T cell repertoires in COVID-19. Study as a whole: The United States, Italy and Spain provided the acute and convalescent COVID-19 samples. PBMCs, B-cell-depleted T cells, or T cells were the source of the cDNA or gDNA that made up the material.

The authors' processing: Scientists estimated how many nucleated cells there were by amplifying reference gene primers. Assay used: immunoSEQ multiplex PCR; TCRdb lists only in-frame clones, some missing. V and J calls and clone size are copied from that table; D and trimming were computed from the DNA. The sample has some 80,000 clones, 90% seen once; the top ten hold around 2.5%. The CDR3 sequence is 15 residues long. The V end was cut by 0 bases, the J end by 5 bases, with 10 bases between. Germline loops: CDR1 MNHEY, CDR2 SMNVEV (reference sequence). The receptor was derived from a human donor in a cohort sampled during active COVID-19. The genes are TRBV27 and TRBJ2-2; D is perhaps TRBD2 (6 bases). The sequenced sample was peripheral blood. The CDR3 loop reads CASSLSVGGTGELFF. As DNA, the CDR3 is TGTGCCAGCAGTTTATCGGTTGGGGGGACCGGGGAGCTGTTTTTT.